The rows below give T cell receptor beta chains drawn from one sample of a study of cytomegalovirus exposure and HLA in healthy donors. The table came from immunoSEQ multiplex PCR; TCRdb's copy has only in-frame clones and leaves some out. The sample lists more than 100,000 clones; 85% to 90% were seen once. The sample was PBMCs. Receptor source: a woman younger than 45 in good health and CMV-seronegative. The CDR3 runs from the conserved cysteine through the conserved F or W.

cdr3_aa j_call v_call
CASSPNPGKDTEAFF TRBJ1-1 TRBV7-8
CASGRDRANQPQHF TRBJ1-5 TRBV6-5
CASSFSGQEEGYTF TRBJ1-2 TRBV5-1
CAWRGGWAEAFF TRBJ1-1 TRBV30
CASSRRPRNNEQFF TRBJ2-1 TRBV4-3
CASSLERGGLYGYTF TRBJ1-2 TRBV5-6
CASTRSSGANVLTF TRBJ2-6 TRBV27
CASSIDLGLAAVHEQYF TRBJ2-7 TRBV19
CASSQFGGRNRRETQYF TRBJ2-5 TRBV23-1
CASSWDSYGYTF TRBJ1-2 TRBV6-5
CASSRYSGALYEQYF TRBJ2-7 TRBV7-2
CASSPKTTSGDADTQYF TRBJ2-3 TRBV19
CASSSLRGTGNEKLFF TRBJ1-4 TRBV18
CASSSSLQGTGNQPQHF TRBJ1-5 TRBV7-2
CASSENRDTQYF TRBJ2-5 TRBV2
CASSPHGDTQYF TRBJ2-3 TRBV5-4
CASSPFGQGTEAFF TRBJ1-1 TRBV18